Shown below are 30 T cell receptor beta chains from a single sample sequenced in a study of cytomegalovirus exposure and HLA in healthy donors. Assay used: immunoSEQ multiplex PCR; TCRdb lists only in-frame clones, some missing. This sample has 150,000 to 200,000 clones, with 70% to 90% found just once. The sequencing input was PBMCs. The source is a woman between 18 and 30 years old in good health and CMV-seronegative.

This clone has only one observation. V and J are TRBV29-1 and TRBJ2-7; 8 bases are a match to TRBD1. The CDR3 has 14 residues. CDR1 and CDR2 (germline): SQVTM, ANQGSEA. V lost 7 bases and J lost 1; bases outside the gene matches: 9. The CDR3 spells CSGTGTGDSYEQYF. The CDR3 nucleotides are TGCAGCGGAACCGGGACAGGAGATTCCTACGAGCAGTACTTC.

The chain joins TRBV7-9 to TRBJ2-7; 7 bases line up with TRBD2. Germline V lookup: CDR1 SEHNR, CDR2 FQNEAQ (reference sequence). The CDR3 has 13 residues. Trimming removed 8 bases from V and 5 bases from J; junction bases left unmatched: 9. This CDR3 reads CASSREYDNEQYF. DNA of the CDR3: TGTGCCAGCTCGCGGGAGTATGATAACGAGCAGTACTTC.

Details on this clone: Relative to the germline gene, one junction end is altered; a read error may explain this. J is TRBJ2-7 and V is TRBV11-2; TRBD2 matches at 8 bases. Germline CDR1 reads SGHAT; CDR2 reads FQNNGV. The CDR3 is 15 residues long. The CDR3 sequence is CASRLAGRGSYEQYF. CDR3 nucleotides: TGTGCCAGCAGGTTAGCGGGGAGGGGGTCCTACGAGCAGTACTTC. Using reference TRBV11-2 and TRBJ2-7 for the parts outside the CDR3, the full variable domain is EAGVAQSPRYKIIEKRQSVAFWCNPISGHATLYWYQQILGQGPKLLIQFQNNGVVDDSQLPKDRFSAERLKGVDSTLKIQPAKLEDSAVYLCASRLAGRGSYEQYFGPGTRLTVT.

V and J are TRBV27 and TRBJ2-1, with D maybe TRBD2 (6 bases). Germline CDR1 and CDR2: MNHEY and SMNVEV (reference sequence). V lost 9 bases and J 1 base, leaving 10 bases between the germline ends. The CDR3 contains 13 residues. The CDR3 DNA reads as TGTGCCAGTTCGGGGGTTTCCTACAATGAGCAGTTCTTC. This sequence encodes CASSGVSYNEQFF.

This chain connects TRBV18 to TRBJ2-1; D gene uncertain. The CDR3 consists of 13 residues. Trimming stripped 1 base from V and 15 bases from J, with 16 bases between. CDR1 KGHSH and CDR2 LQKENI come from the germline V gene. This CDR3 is CASSPRIPRDGFF. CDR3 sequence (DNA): TGTGCCAGCTCACCACGTATACCACGCGATGGGTTCTTC.

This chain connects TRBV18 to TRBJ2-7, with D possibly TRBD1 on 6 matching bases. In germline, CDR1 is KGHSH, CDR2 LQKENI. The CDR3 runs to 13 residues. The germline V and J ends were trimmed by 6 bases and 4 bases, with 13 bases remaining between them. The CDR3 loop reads CASSLSGVYEQYF. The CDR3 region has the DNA TGTGCCAGCTCCCTGTCAGGGGTTTACGAGCAGTACTTC.

The CDR3 spells CASSPTTEPREKLFF. CDR3 bases: TGTGCCAGCAGCCCAACGACAGAGCCCCGGGAAAAACTGTTTTTT. The chain employs TRBV7-8 and TRBJ1-4; tentative D call: TRBD1 (5 bases). Trimming cost V 5 bases and J 8 bases, with 18 bases left between them. This CDR3 contains 15 residues. The germline V gene encodes CDR1 SGHVS and CDR2 FQNEAQ.

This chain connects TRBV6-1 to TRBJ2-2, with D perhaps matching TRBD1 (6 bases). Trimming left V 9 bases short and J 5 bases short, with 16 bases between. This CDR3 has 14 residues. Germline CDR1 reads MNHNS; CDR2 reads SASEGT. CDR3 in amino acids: CASQGLVETGELFF. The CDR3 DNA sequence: TGTGCCAGTCAGGGGTTGGTCGAAACCGGGGAGCTGTTTTTT.

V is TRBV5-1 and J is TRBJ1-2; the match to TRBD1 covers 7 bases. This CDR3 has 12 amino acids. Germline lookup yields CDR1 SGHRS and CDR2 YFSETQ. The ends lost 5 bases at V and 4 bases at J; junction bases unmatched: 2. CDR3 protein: CASRDRPYGYTF. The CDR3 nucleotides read TGCGCCAGCAGGGACAGGCCCTATGGCTACACCTTC.

CDR3 nucleotide sequence: TGTGCCAGCAGCCAGGATGATACCGGGACAGGGGAATTGAGGTTCTTC. Translating it yields CASSQDDTGTGELRFF. The rearrangement links TRBV4-2 to TRBJ2-1; 10 bases line up with TRBD1. The CDR3 has 16 residues. CDR1 LGHNA and CDR2 YNFKEQ come from the germline V gene. J gave up 15 bases and V 3 bases, and 17 bases lay outside the gene matches.

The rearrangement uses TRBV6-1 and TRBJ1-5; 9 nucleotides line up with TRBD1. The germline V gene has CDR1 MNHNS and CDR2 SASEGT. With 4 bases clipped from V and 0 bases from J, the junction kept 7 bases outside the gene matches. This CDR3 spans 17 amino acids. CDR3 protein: CASSVQGASVSNQPQHF. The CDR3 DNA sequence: TGTGCCAGCAGTGTACAGGGGGCGAGCGTTAGCAATCAGCCCCAGCATTTT.

As DNA, the CDR3 is TGCGCCAGCAGCCAAGAGGGGAGCGGCTCGATGTACGAGCAGTACTTC. Translating gives CASSQEGSGSMYEQYF. The rearrangement joins TRBV4-3 to TRBJ2-7; a weak D match, TRBD2 (5 bases). The germline CDR1 and CDR2 sequences are LGHNA and YSLEER. V shed 0 bases and J shed 4 bases, with 16 bases lying between them. The CDR3 is 16 residues long.

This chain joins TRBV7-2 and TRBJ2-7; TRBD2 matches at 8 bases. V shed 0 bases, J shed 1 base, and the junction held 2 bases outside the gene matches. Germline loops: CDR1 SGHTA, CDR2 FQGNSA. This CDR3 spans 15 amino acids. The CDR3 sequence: CASSLASSGSYEQYF. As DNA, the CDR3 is TGTGCCAGCAGCTTAGCGTCTAGCGGGTCCTACGAGCAGTACTTC.

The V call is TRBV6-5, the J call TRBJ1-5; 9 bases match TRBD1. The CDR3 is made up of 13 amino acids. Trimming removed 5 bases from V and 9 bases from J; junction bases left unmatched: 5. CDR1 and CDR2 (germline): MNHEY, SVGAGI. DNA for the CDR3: TGTGCCAGCAGTAAGGGACAGGGAAGGCCCCAGCATTTT. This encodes CASSKGQGRPQHF.

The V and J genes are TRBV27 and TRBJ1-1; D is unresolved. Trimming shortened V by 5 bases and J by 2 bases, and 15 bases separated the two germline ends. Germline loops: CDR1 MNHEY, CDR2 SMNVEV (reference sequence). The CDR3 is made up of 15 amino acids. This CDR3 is CASSRRPGANTEAFF. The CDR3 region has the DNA TGTGCCAGCAGTCGGAGACCGGGAGCCAACACTGAAGCTTTCTTT.

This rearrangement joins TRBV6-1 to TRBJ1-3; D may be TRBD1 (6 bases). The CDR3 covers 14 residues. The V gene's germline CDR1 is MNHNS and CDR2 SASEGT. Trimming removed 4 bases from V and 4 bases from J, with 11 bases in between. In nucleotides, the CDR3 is TGTGCCAGCAGTGGGGGACAAGGAGGAAACACCATATATTTT. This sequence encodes CASSGGQGGNTIYF.

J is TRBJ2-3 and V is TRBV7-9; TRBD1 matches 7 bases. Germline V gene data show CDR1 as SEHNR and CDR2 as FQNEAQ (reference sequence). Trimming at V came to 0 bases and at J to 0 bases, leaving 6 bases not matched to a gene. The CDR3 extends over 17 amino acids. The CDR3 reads CASSLAQGSTSTDTQYF. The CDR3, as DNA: TGTGCCAGCAGCTTAGCACAGGGGAGTACTAGCACAGATACGCAGTATTTT.

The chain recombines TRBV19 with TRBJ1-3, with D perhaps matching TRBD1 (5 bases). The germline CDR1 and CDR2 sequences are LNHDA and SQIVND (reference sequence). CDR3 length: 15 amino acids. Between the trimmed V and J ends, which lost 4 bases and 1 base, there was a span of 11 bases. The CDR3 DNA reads TGTGCCAGTAGTACCCAGGGCGGATCTGGAAACACCATATATTTT. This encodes CASSTQGGSGNTIYF. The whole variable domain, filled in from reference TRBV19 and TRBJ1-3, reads DGGITQSPKYLFRKEGQNVTLSCEQNLNHDAMYWYRQDPGQGLRLIYYSQIVNDFQKGDIAEGYSVSREKKESFPLTVTSAQKNPTAFYLCASSTQGGSGNTIYFGEGSWLTVV.

CDR3 sequence reads: CASSLRATGQQETQYF. CDR3 DNA: TGTGCCAGCAGCTTACGTGCGACAGGACAACAAGAGACCCAGTACTTC. This chain uses TRBV13 with TRBJ2-5, with D perhaps matching TRBD1 (6 bases). The CDR3 runs 16 residues. The germline gives CDR1 PRHDT, CDR2 FYEKMQ (reference sequence). Trimming left V 2 bases short and J 2 bases short, with 15 bases between.

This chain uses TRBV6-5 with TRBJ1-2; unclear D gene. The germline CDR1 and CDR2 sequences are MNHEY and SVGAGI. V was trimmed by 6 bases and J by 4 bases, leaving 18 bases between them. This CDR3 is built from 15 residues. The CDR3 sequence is CASSPREIAGYGYTF. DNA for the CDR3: TGTGCCAGCAGCCCCCGGGAGATTGCGGGCTATGGCTACACCTTC.

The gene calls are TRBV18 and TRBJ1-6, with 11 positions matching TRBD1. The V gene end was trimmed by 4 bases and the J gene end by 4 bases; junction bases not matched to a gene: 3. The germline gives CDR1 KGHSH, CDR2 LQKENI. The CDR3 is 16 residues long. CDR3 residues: CASSRGTGGYNSPLHF. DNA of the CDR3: TGTGCCAGCTCACGGGGGACAGGGGGATATAATTCACCCCTCCACTTT.

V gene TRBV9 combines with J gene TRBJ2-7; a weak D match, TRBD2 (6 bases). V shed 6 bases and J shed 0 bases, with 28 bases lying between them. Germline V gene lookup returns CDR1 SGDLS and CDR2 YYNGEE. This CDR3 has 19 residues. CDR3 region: CASILRHGGKRTNSYEQYF. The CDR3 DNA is TGTGCCAGCATCCTACGTCACGGGGGAAAGCGTACGAACTCCTACGAGCAGTACTTC.

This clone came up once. The CDR3 here is CASSQSAIDTQYF. DNA of the CDR3: TGTGCCAGCTCCCAAAGCGCCATAGATACGCAGTATTTT. The gene calls are TRBV18 and TRBJ2-3; D unresolved. The CDR3 loop spans 13 amino acids. V was pared by 6 bases and J by 5 bases, with 12 bases between. The germline CDR1 and CDR2 sequences are KGHSH and LQKENI.

Written as DNA, the CDR3 is TGTGCCAGCAGGAGACAGGGCCCGAACACTGAAGCTTTCTTT. This codes for CASRRQGPNTEAFF. This chain links TRBV27 with TRBJ1-1; 7 bases align to TRBD1. V trimming: 6 bases; J trimming: 1 base; junction bases outside the gene matches: 5. The CDR3 spans 14 residues. The germline V gene has CDR1 MNHEY and CDR2 SMNVEV (reference sequence).

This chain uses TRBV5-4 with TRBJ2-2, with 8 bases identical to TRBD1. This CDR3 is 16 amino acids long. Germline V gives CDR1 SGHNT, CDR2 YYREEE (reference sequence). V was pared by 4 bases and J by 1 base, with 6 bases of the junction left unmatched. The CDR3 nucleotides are TGTGCCAGCAGCACAGACAGGGGAGGGAACACCGGGGAGCTGTTTTTT. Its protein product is CASSTDRGGNTGELFF.

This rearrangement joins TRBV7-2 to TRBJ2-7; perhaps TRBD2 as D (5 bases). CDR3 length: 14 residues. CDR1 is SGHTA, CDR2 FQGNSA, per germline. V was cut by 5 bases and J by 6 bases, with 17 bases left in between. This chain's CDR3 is CASSPREVPFEQYF. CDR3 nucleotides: TGTGCCAGCAGCCCGAGGGAAGTACCGTTCGAGCAGTACTTC.

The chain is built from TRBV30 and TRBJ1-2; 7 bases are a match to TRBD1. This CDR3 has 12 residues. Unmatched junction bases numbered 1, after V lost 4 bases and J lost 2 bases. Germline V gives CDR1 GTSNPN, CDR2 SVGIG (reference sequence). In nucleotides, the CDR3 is TGTGCCTGGAAGACAGGGAACTATGGCTACACCTTC. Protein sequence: CAWKTGNYGYTF.

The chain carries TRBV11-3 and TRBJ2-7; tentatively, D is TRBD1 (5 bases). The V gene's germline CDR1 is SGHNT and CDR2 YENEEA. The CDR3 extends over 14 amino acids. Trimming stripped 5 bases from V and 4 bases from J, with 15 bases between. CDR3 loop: CASSPTENRYEQYF. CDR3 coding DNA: TGTGCCAGCAGCCCGACAGAAAACCGTTACGAGCAGTACTTC.

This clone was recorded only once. The CDR3 is CASSSGGARNEQFF. The CDR3 region has the DNA TGTGCCAGTAGTAGCGGGGGGGCCCGCAATGAGCAGTTCTTC. The chain links TRBV19 to TRBJ2-1; TRBD2 aligns across 9 bases. The CDR3 totals 14 residues. Germline V gene sequence: CDR1 LNHDA, CDR2 SQIVND (reference sequence). The ends lost 4 bases at V and 6 bases at J; junction bases unmatched: 4. The full variable domain, with the rest looked up from reference TRBV19 and TRBJ2-1, is DGGITQSPKYLFRKEGQNVTLSCEQNLNHDAMYWYRQDPGQGLRLIYYSQIVNDFQKGDIAEGYSVSREKKESFPLTVTSAQKNPTAFYLCASSSGGARNEQFFGPGTRLTVL.

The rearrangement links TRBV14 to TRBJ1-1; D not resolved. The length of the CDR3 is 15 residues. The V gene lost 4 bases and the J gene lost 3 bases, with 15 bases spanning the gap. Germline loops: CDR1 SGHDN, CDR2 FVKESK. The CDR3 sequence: CASSPYSSSDTEAFF. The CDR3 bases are TGTGCCAGCAGCCCCTACTCCTCTTCGGACACTGAAGCTTTCTTT.